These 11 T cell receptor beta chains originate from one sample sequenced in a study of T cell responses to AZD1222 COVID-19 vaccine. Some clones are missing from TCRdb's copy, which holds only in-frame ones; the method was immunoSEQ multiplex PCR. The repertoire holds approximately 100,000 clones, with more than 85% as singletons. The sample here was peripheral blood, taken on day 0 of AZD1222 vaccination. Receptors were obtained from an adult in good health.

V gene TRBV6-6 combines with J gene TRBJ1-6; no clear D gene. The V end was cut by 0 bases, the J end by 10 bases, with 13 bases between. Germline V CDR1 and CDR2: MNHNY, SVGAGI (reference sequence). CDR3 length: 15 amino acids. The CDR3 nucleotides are TGTGCCAGCAGTTACTCCCCAACCTCGGGCTCACCCCTCCACTTT. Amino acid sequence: CASSYSPTSGSPLHF.

In DNA, the CDR3 is TGCGCCAGCAGCTTTGGAGGTACTAACTATGGCTACACCTTC. Translation gives CASSFGGTNYGYTF. The chain employs TRBV5-1 and TRBJ1-2, with D unclear. The CDR3 extends over 14 amino acids. Germline V gene lookup returns CDR1 SGHRS and CDR2 YFSETQ. The germline V and J ends were trimmed by 2 bases and 0 bases, with 8 bases remaining between them.

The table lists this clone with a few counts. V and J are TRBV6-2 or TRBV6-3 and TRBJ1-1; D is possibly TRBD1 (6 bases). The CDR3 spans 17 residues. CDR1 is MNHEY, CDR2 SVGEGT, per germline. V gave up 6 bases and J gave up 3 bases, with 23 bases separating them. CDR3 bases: TGTGCCAGCAGCCCTGTGAGGACAGTCCAGTCTCACACTGAAGCTTTCTTT. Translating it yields CASSPVRTVQSHTEAFF.

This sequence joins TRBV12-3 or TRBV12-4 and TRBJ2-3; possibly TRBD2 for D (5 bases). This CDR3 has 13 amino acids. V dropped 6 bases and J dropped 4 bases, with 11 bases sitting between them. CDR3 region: CASRSRAADTQYF. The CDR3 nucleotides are TGTGCCAGCAGATCGCGGGCCGCAGATACGCAGTATTTT.

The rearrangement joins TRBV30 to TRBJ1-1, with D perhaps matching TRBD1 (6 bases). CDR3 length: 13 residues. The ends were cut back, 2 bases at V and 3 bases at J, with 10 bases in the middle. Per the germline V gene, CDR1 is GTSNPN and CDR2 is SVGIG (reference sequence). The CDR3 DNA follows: TGTGCCTGGAGTTACAGGGCCTACACTGAAGCTTTCTTT. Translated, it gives CAWSYRAYTEAFF. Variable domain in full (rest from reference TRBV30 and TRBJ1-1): SQTIHQWPATLVQPVGSPLSLECTVEGTSNPNLYWYRQAAGRGLQLLFYSVGIGQISSEVPQNLSASRPQDRQFILSSKKLLLSDSGFYLCAWSYRAYTEAFFGQGTRLTVV.

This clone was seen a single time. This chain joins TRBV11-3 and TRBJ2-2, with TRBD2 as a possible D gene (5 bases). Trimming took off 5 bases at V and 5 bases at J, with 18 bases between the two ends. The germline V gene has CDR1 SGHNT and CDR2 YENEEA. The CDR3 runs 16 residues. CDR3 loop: CASSRSDFDETGELFF. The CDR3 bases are TGTGCCAGCAGCCGGTCGGACTTTGATGAGACCGGGGAGCTGTTTTTT.

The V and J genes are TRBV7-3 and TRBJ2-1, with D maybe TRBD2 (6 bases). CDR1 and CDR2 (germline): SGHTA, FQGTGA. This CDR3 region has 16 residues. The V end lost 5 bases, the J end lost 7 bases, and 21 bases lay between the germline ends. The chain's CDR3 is CASSPQWTGGVNEQFF. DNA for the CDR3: TGTGCCAGCAGCCCTCAGTGGACCGGGGGAGTTAATGAGCAGTTCTTC.

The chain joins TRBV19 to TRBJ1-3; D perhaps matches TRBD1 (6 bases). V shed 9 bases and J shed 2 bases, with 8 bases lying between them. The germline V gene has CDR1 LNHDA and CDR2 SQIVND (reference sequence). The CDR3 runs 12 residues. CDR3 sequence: CASRTAGNTIYF. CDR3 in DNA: TGTGCCAGCAGGACAGCTGGAAACACCATATATTTT.

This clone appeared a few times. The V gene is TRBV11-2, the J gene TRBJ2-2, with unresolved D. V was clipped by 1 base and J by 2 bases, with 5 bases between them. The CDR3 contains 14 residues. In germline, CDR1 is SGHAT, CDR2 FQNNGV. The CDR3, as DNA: TGTGCCAGCAGCTTAGGCAGAAACACCGGGGAGCTGTTTTTT. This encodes CASSLGRNTGELFF.

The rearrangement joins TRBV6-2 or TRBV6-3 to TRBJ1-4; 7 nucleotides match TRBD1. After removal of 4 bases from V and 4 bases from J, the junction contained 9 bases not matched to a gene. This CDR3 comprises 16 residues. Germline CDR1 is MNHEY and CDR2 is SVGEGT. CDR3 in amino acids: CASSLKTRGSNEKLFF. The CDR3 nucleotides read TGTGCCAGCAGTTTAAAGACCAGGGGGAGTAATGAAAAACTGTTTTTT.

This chain's CDR3 is CASSLVRGNTGELFF. In nucleotides, the CDR3 is TGCGCCAGCAGCTTGGTGCGGGGAAACACCGGGGAGCTGTTTTTT. The chain uses TRBV5-1 and TRBJ2-2, with D tentatively TRBD2 (6 bases). CDR3 length equals 15 residues. Trimming removed 0 bases at V and 2 bases at J, with 8 bases between. Germline assignment: CDR1 SGHRS and CDR2 YFSETQ.